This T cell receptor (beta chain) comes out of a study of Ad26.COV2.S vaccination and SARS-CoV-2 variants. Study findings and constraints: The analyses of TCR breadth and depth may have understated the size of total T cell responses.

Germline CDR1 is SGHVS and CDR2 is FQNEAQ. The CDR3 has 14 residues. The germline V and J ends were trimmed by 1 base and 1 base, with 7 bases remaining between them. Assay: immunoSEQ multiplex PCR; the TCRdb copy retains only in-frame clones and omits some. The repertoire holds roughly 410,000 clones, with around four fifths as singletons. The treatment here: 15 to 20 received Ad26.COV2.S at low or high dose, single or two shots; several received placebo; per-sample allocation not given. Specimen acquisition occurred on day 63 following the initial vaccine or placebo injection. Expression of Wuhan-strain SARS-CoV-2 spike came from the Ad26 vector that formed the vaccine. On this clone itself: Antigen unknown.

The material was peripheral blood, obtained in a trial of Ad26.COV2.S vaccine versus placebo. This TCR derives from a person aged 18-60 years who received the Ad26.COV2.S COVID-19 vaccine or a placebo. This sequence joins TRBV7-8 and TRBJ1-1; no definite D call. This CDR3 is CASSLGGRNTEAFF. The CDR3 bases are TGTGCCAGCAGCTTAGGAGGACGGAACACTGAAGCTTTCTTT.